This T cell receptor (beta chain) stems from a study of glioma-infiltrating T cells after dendritic cell vaccination. Study context: Patients had newly diagnosed or recurrent glioblastoma and received dendritic cell vaccines.

Patients had residual fresh-frozen tumor tissue and more than two years of survival data. Repertoires were generated with immunoSEQ multiplex PCR, while TCRdb's copy carries only in-frame clones and drops some. Counted here are 90,000 to 100,000 clones, 79% occurring once; the ten biggest clones make up 5.5% to 7%. The source is a human donor with glioblastoma. The sample was blood, taken before dendritic cell vaccination.

The CDR3 DNA follows: TGTGCCTGGAGCCCTCTGACAGGGGCGGTCACTGAAGCTTTCTTT. This translates into CAWSPLTGAVTEAFF. The V and J genes are TRBV30 and TRBJ1-1; TRBD1 matches 8 bases. Germline CDR1 reads GTSNPN; CDR2 reads SVGIG (reference sequence). V was pared by 3 bases and J by 4 bases, with 10 bases of the junction left unmatched. The CDR3 covers 15 residues.